These T cell receptor beta chains were read from a single sample in a study of shared clonotypes between healthy human individuals. This table comes from immunoSEQ multiplex PCR, and its TCRdb copy is limited to in-frame clones, with some not included. The table lists hundreds of thousands of clones, 85% to 95% of them singletons. The material sequenced was naive CD8+ T cells sorted from blood. The source is a woman in her twenties or thirties in good health. Both conserved end residues are part of each CDR3. D genes are given only for firm matches. Not all rows give a size; the values are once, few, many and, for expanded clones, a class.

j_call	clone_size	v_call	d_call	cdr3_aa	cdr3_nt
TRBJ2-3	once	TRBV7-8	NA	CASSLAGKGADTQYF	TGTGCCAGCAGCTTAGCCGGGAAGGGGGCAGATACGCAGTATTTT
TRBJ1-2	NA	TRBV29-1	NA	CSDRDRFNYGYTF	TGCAGCGACCGGGACCGCTTTAACTATGGCTACACCTTC
TRBJ1-5	few	TRBV19	NA	CASSMSGDVNQPQHF	TGTGCCAGTAGTATGTCCGGGGATGTGAATCAGCCCCAGCATTTT
TRBJ2-7	NA	TRBV6-5	TRBD1	CASSYGQGSYEQYF	TGTGCCAGCAGTTACGGACAGGGATCCTACGAGCAGTACTTC
TRBJ2-3	NA	TRBV29-1	TRBD2	CSVLGLAGSTDTQYF	TGCAGCGTCCTGGGGCTAGCGGGAAGCACAGATACGCAGTATTTT
TRBJ2-7	NA	TRBV29-1	TRBD1	CSVEGGTAAYEQYF	TGCAGCGTTGAAGGGGGGACAGCAGCCTACGAGCAGTACTTC
TRBJ1-1	few	TRBV5-1	NA	CASSRGTEAFF	TGCGCCAGCTCTCGGGGAACTGAAGCTTTCTTT
TRBJ1-5	NA	TRBV28	NA	CASSARDSNQPQHF	TGTGCCAGCAGTGCCCGGGATAGCAATCAGCCCCAGCATTTT
TRBJ2-3	NA	TRBV9	NA	CASSVVGGDTDLTQYF	TGTGCCAGCAGCGTAGTAGGGGGGGACACCGACCTTACGCAGTATTTT
TRBJ1-2	NA	TRBV4-1	TRBD1	CASSAEGSGQGAGGYTF	TGCGCCAGCAGCGCTGAGGGAAGTGGGCAGGGGGCAGGTGGCTACACCTTC
TRBJ2-1	NA	TRBV11-2	TRBD2	CASSLEATSAASGEQFF	TGTGCCAGCAGCTTAGAGGCGACTAGCGCGGCCTCGGGGGAGCAGTTCTTC
TRBJ1-2	NA	TRBV6-1	TRBD1	CASSEGFWVTGQGAIDYGYTF	TGTGCCAGCAGTGAAGGATTTTGGGTTACGGGACAGGGGGCGATCGACTATGGCTACACCTTC
TRBJ2-7	NA	TRBV10-3	NA	CAITPDGAYEQYF	TGTGCCATCACCCCGGACGGAGCCTACGAGCAGTACTTC
TRBJ2-7	NA	TRBV6-5	TRBD2	CASSYEVAGLYEQYF	TGTGCCAGCAGTTACGAGGTAGCGGGGCTCTACGAGCAGTACTTC
TRBJ2-1	NA	TRBV29-1	NA	CSATAPRRTHRTNEQFF	TGCAGCGCGACCGCTCCCCGGAGGACACATCGGACCAATGAGCAGTTCTTC
TRBJ2-7	NA	TRBV6-1	NA	CASPPDRRKREQYF	TGTGCCAGCCCCCCCGACAGGCGAAAGCGCGAGCAGTACTTC
TRBJ2-1	NA	TRBV28	NA	CASSLMQSSEQFF	TGTGCCAGCAGTTTAATGCAGTCCAGTGAGCAGTTCTTC
TRBJ2-3	NA	TRBV15	NA	CATSGRQFSSTDTQYF	TGTGCCACCAGCGGACGTCAATTTTCTAGCACAGATACGCAGTATTTT
TRBJ2-1	NA	TRBV7-6	TRBD2	CASSLVPGGDEQFF	TGTGCCAGCAGCTTAGTTCCGGGAGGGGATGAGCAGTTCTTC
TRBJ2-7	NA	TRBV5-4	TRBD1	CASSLVGTGIYEQYF	TGTGCCAGCAGCTTGGTCGGGACAGGGATCTACGAGCAGTACTTC
TRBJ2-7	NA	TRBV5-4	TRBD1	CASSSGQGAEEQYF	TGTGCCAGCAGCTCGGGACAGGGCGCTGAGGAGCAGTACTTC
TRBJ1-5	NA	TRBV28	NA	CATSQQFNQPQHF	TGTGCCACAAGCCAGCAGTTTAATCAGCCCCAGCATTTT
TRBJ2-4	NA	TRBV27	NA	CASSSLFELAKNIQYF	TGTGCCAGCAGTTCCCTATTTGAACTAGCCAAAAACATTCAGTACTTC
TRBJ2-7	once	TRBV29-1	TRBD2	CSVGGREVYEQYF	TGCAGCGTTGGAGGCCGGGAGGTCTACGAGCAGTACTTC
TRBJ2-1	NA	TRBV6-5	NA	CASSYFEGLNEQFF	TGTGCCAGCAGTTACTTCGAGGGGCTAAATGAGCAGTTCTTC
TRBJ2-3	NA	TRBV12-5	NA	CASGYGDTQYF	TGTGCTAGTGGGTACGGGGATACGCAGTATTTT
TRBJ1-1	NA	TRBV5-1	NA	CASKRAGHTEAFF	TGCGCCAGCAAACGCGCAGGGCACACTGAAGCTTTCTTT
TRBJ2-5	NA	TRBV5-1	TRBD1	CASSLEGVGQGRQETQYF	TGCGCCAGCAGCTTGGAAGGGGTAGGACAGGGGCGGCAAGAGACCCAGTACTTC
TRBJ2-1	once	TRBV6-1	TRBD2	CASSEDRGGRAPRSYNEQFF	TGTGCCAGCAGTGAAGACCGGGGCGGGAGGGCCCCAAGGTCCTACAATGAGCAGTTCTTC
TRBJ2-1	NA	TRBV28	NA	CASSLFSGIDEQFF	TGTGCCAGCAGTTTATTCTCAGGAATCGATGAGCAGTTCTTC
TRBJ2-1	once	TRBV4-1	TRBD2	CASSQQTSGRGRGQFF	TGCGCCAGCAGCCAGCAGACTAGCGGGAGGGGAAGAGGGCAGTTCTTC
TRBJ2-7	NA	TRBV9	NA	CASSVDGSGYEQYF	TGTGCCAGCAGCGTAGACGGGAGTGGTTACGAGCAGTACTTC
TRBJ2-2	NA	TRBV27	NA	CASSPNTGELFF	TGTGCCAGCAGCCCGAACACCGGGGAGCTGTTTTTT
TRBJ2-1	NA	TRBV5-4	NA	CASSLGGLDEQFF	TGTGCCAGCAGCTTGGGGGGGCTCGATGAGCAGTTCTTC
TRBJ2-5	NA	TRBV6-1	TRBD2	CASKSTSGKLTQYF	TGTGCCAGCAAATCGACTAGCGGGAAGCTGACCCAGTACTTC
TRBJ2-1	NA	TRBV2	TRBD1	CASRVRTGGLTYNEQFF	TGTGCCAGCAGGGTACGGACAGGGGGCCTTACCTACAATGAGCAGTTCTTC
TRBJ2-3	NA	TRBV11-3	NA	CASSRGNSITDTQYF	TGTGCCAGCAGCCGGGGTAATAGCATCACAGATACGCAGTATTTT
TRBJ1-1	NA	TRBV29-1	NA	CSVEVPPGTEAFF	TGCAGCGTTGAAGTTCCCCCGGGGACTGAAGCTTTCTTT
TRBJ2-7	NA	TRBV5-6	NA	CASSSGQWAGYEQYF	TGTGCCAGCAGCTCAGGACAGTGGGCTGGCTACGAGCAGTACTTC
TRBJ2-7	NA	TRBV27	TRBD2	CASPAKAPGGAGEVYEQYF	TGTGCCAGCCCCGCAAAAGCCCCAGGTGGAGCGGGAGAGGTATACGAGCAGTACTTC
TRBJ2-7	NA	TRBV7-8	NA	CASSLTGLEQYF	TGTGCCAGCAGCTTAACAGGGTTAGAGCAGTACTTC
TRBJ2-7	NA	TRBV27	TRBD1	CASGPTGGSYEQYF	TGTGCCAGCGGCCCAACAGGGGGCTCCTACGAGCAGTACTTC
TRBJ2-1	NA	TRBV27	TRBD2	CASSLSAGLAGANEQFF	TGTGCCAGCAGTTTATCGGCTGGACTAGCGGGAGCCAATGAGCAGTTCTTC
TRBJ2-5	NA	TRBV29-1	NA	CSVEDPVGSPVEQYF	TGCAGCGTTGAAGATCCTGTCGGGTCCCCTGTGGAGCAGTACTTC
TRBJ1-2	NA	TRBV9	NA	CASSVSGGTIVYNYGYTF	TGTGCCAGCAGCGTATCGGGCGGGACGATCGTTTATAACTATGGCTACACCTTC
TRBJ2-7	once	TRBV10-3	TRBD2	CAISGDGTSGSTRSSYEQYF	TGTGCCATCAGCGGGGATGGGACTAGCGGGAGTACCCGGAGCTCCTACGAGCAGTACTTC
TRBJ2-7	NA	TRBV7-6	NA	CASSLVAEYEQYF	TGTGCCAGCAGCTTAGTGGCTGAGTACGAGCAGTACTTC